The T cell receptor (beta chain) described here comes from a study of CD8+CD57+ T cells in acquired aplastic anemia. Study-level findings and limits: In CD8+ cells, Simpson's diversity showed no significant difference between patients and controls. Patients and controls shared about 30 CD8+ CDR3 sequences, which appeared highly expressed in patients and within their immunodominant clones.

With respect to this clonotype: The antigen is undetermined.

The trim removed 2 bases at V and 7 bases at J, leaving 9 bases unmatched. The CDR3 runs 15 residues. Germline values: CDR1 MGHDK, CDR2 SYGVNS. The use of genomic DNA as template underpinned the TCR beta VDJ and CDR3 profiling. TCRdb re-derived calls from the reads in MiXCR, one entry per CDR3 protein. The sample has under 500,000 distinct CDR3 sequences, around 30% seen once; the top ten hold 0.82%. Previously, flow cytometry had revealed CD8+CD57+ cell expansion in the patients chosen for sequencing. Patients uniformly had severe acquired aplastic anemia. Sequencing was done on a sample of sorted CD4+, CD8+, or CD8+CD57+ T cells (not recorded which) from PBMCs. The source is a human donor with aplastic anemia. The chain links TRBV25-1 to TRBJ2-7; 9 bases match TRBD2. CDR3 residues: CASSETAGGPGEQYF. CDR3 sequence (DNA): TGTGCCAGCAGTGAAACGGCGGGGGGGCCGGGTGAGCAGTACTTC.